This TCR beta chain was captured by sequencing in a study of T cells after yellow fever vaccination. CDR1 and CDR2 (germline): DFQATT, SNEGSKA (reference sequence). V gave up 0 bases and J gave up 0 bases; unmatched junction bases: 8. The CDR3 has 18 amino acids. MiXCR, run by TCRdb on the 5' RACE reads, gives a single entry per CDR3 protein. The sample shows approximately 300,000 distinct CDR3 sequences, 8.5% to 9% of them seen only once. The TCR sequence derives from a man aged 18 to 35 who received the YFV17D yellow fever vaccine. The chain is built from TRBV20-1 and TRBJ1-6; 7 positions agree with TRBD1. The sequenced sample was PBMCs, obtained on the day of the first yellow fever vaccination. The CDR3 nucleotides are TGCAGTGCTAGAGATCCCGGGACAGCCAGCTCCTATAATTCACCCCTCCACTTT. This translates into CSARDPGTASSYNSPLHF.